One and the same sample provided the 11 T cell receptor beta chains below, sequenced in a study of sequential checkpoint blockade in melanoma. The treatment denotes: randomized to nivolumab then ipilimumab (arm A) or the reverse (arm B). Clones were read by immunoSEQ multiplex PCR, and TCRdb kept only the in-frame ones, dropping some. The data show about 12,000 clones, roughly 26% seen once. The specimen comprised tumor tissue (inferred from file names), sampled from a patient given nivolumab and ipilimumab in sequence. All receptors come from a human donor with melanoma.

The chain has TRBV29-1 and TRBJ1-4; D gene ambiguous. V was trimmed by 7 bases and J by 0 bases, leaving 6 bases between them. This CDR3 has 12 residues. Germline loops: CDR1 SQVTM, CDR2 ANQGSEA. CDR3 loop: CSARATNEKLFF. The CDR3 DNA follows: TGCAGCGCGAGGGCAACTAATGAAAAACTGTTTTTT.

V gene TRBV23-1 combines with J gene TRBJ1-1; D is uncertain. TRBV23-1 is an open reading frame, and its role is uncertain. Between the trimmed V and J ends, which lost 6 bases and 5 bases, there was a span of 13 bases. The CDR3 loop spans 13 amino acids. The CDR3 loop reads CASSPEVWTEAFF. The CDR3 DNA sequence: TGCGCCAGCAGCCCCGAGGTCTGGACTGAAGCTTTCTTT.

This clone showed up just a few times. The gene calls are TRBV28 and TRBJ2-6, with D unclear. The CDR3 extends over 14 amino acids. Trimming took 8 bases from V and 1 from J, leaving 9 bases between them. The germline V gene has CDR1 MDHEN and CDR2 SYDVKM. The CDR3: CASSGLSGANVLTF. The CDR3 DNA reads TGTGCCAGCTCAGGCCTTTCTGGGGCCAACGTCCTGACTTTC.

The genes are TRBV10-3 and TRBJ2-2; the D gene is possibly TRBD2 (6 bases). The CDR3 totals 15 residues. Trimming cost V 4 bases and J 3 bases, with 12 bases left between them. CDR1 ENHRY and CDR2 SYGVKD come from the germline V gene. CDR3 sequence: CAISVADPYTGELFF. The DNA of the CDR3 is TGTGCCATCAGTGTAGCGGACCCTTACACCGGGGAGCTGTTTTTT.

The sample holds a few counts of this clone. The V call is TRBV4-1, the J call TRBJ2-2; D unresolved. Trimming removed 4 bases from V and 4 bases from J, with 16 bases in between. The V gene's germline CDR1 is MGHRA and CDR2 YSYEKL. The CDR3 consists of 16 residues. CDR3 protein: CASSLVPFSGTGELFF. CDR3 in DNA: TGCGCCAGCAGCCTCGTCCCCTTCTCGGGCACCGGGGAGCTGTTTTTT.

V and J are TRBV29-1 and TRBJ1-1; D is possibly TRBD1 (5 bases). Trimming shortened V by 3 bases and J by 6 bases, and 11 bases separated the two germline ends. Germline CDR1 is SQVTM and CDR2 is ANQGSEA. The CDR3 runs to 12 residues. CDR3: CSVEDMMAEAFF. CDR3 DNA sequence: TGCAGCGTTGAGGACATGATGGCTGAAGCTTTCTTT.

Many counts were recorded for this clone. V is TRBV9 and J is TRBJ1-2; 11 bases are shared with TRBD1. The CDR3 has 15 residues. After removal of 4 bases from V and 4 bases from J, the junction contained 6 bases not matched to a gene. CDR1 SGDLS and CDR2 YYNGEE come from the germline V gene. This CDR3 reads CASSRQGTGGYGYTF. The CDR3 DNA is TGTGCCAGCAGCCGCCAAGGGACAGGGGGCTATGGCTACACCTTC.

This clone was picked up a small number of times. This rearrangement joins TRBV11-3 to TRBJ1-2; D unresolved. CDR3 length: 16 amino acids. V was shortened by 5 bases and J by 4 bases, with 20 bases between the two germline ends. CDR1 SGHNT and CDR2 YENEEA come from the germline V gene. CDR3 in amino acids: CASSPSGPRTLYGYTF. The CDR3, as DNA: TGTGCCAGCAGCCCATCAGGACCCCGAACTCTCTATGGCTACACCTTC.

This clone was seen a handful of times. This chain links TRBV12-5 with TRBJ1-2; D unresolved. The CDR3 spans 14 residues. The germline V gene encodes CDR1 LGHNT and CDR2 FRNRAP. For the CDR3, the DNA is TGTGCGAGCAAACCCGCATCGGACGGATATGGCTACACCTTC. It yields the protein CASKPASDGYGYTF.

V usage is TRBV28 and J usage is TRBJ1-2; D is undetermined. V gave up 2 bases and J gave up 8 bases, with 12 bases separating them. The CDR3 is 13 residues long. The germline CDR1 and CDR2 sequences are MDHEN and SYDVKM. The CDR3 nucleotides read TGTGCCAGCAGTTTAATCCAGGCGCCAGGCTACACCTTC. It is translated as CASSLIQAPGYTF.

In its sample, this clone was seen a few times. The chain carries TRBV6-8 and TRBJ1-6, with 7 bases aligning to TRBD1. Germline-derived CDR1 and CDR2 are MNHGY and SAAAGT. Trimming cost V 5 bases and J 2 bases; bases outside gene matches: 9. The CDR3 length is 17 residues. The CDR3 loop is CASSAYWDRPYNSPLHF. CDR3 coding DNA: TGTGCCAGCAGTGCATATTGGGACAGACCCTATAATTCACCCCTCCACTTT.